The sequence of this T cell receptor beta chain was determined in a study of blood T cell repertoires in COVID-19. The overall study: Samples taken during acute and convalescent COVID-19 were collected in the United States, Italy and Spain. T cells, B-cell-depleted T cells, or PBMCs supplied cDNA or gDNA.

Allocation to cohorts depended on clinical history reported by the participants. Cohort 3 recovery required two negative PCRs, clearance, or symptom resolution. This CDR3 region has 15 residues. Germline lookup yields CDR1 SGHRS and CDR2 YFSETQ. Trimming removed 4 bases at V and 5 bases at J, with 17 bases between. Assay used: immunoSEQ multiplex PCR; TCRdb lists only in-frame clones, some missing. The data contain around 150,000 clones, roughly 88% of them seen just once; the ten biggest clones take up 13%. The source of this sequence is a woman aged 55-70 years who had recovered from COVID-19. The gene calls are TRBV5-1 and TRBJ2-3; perhaps TRBD1 as D (6 bases). Sequenced material: PBMCs or T cells enriched from blood (not recorded which). CDR3 region: CASSLGATLQDTQYF. The CDR3 DNA is TGCGCCAGCAGCCTGGGGGCTACGTTACAAGATACGCAGTATTTT.